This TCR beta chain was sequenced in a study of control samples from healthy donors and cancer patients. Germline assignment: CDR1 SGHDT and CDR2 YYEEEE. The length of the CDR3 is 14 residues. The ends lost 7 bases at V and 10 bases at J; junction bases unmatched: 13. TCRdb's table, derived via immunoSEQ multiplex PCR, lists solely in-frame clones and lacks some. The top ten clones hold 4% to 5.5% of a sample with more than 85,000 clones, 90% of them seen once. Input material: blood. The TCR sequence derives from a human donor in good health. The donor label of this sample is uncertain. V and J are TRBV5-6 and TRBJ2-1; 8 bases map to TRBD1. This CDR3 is CASEPGTGGLEQFF. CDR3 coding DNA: TGTGCCAGCGAGCCCGGGACAGGCGGCCTGGAGCAGTTCTTC.